This T cell receptor beta chain was recorded in a study of CXCR3-negative and CXCR3-positive naive CD8 T cells. Study results and caveats: Both naive subsets had comparably high diversity; memory CD8+ cells much lower. CXCR3-negative naive cells had less hydrophobic TRB CDR3s than did CXCR3-positive naive cells.

It was by 5' RACE with UMI labels that the TRB cDNA libraries were prepared. After re-calling the 5' RACE reads, TCRdb lists one entry per CDR3 protein, DNA absent. This table lists some 110,000 distinct CDR3 sequences. Worth noting for this clonotype: Its antigen remains unknown.

Germline values: CDR1 LGHDT, CDR2 YNNKEL (reference sequence). The CDR3 totals 15 residues. Per CD8+ T cell subset, triplicate sorts of 300,000 cells each were done. CD45RO-CCR7+CD27+CD95- expression identified naive CD8+ T cells. The chain uses TRBV3-1 and TRBJ2-1. This sequence originates from a human donor in good health. Some clones in this sample may be carry-over from other donors' samples. The sequenced sample was naive CXCR3+ CD8+ T cells from blood. Subset reported: CD45RO-CCR7+CD27+CD95- naive CD8+ T cells expressing CXCR3 (TNR3+). CDR3 sequence: CASSRMIGTYNEQFF.